This T cell receptor (beta chain) was sequenced in a study of blood T cell repertoires in COVID-19. About the research overall: The United States, Italy and Spain were the sources of the acute and convalescent COVID-19 samples. In each case, the material was cDNA or gDNA derived from T cells, B-cell-depleted T cells, or PBMCs.

Per the original methods: Amplified reference gene primers provided the basis for estimating nucleated cell counts. Only in-frame clones appear in the TCRdb table, and some are missing; sequencing was by immunoSEQ multiplex PCR. V and J calls and clone size follow that table, whereas D and trimming were derived from the DNA. The sample contains around 300,000 clones, approximately 91% of which appear only once. V was clipped by 0 bases and J by 0 bases, with 11 bases between them. CDR1 MGHRA and CDR2 YSYEKL come from the germline V gene. This CDR3 spans 17 amino acids. The chain uses TRBV4-1 and TRBJ1-4, with D tentatively TRBD1 (6 bases). Sample: peripheral blood. The sequence came from a man in his fifties with acute or convalescent COVID-19. The CDR3 DNA is TGCGCCAGCAGCCAAGATAGGGGACAAGCAACTAATGAAAAACTGTTTTTT. This codes for CASSQDRGQATNEKLFF.